This TCR beta chain was sequenced for a study of molecular identifiers for immune sequencing clone quantification. Concerning this clonotype itself: A junction boundary mismatches the germline segment, possibly from a read error.

The germline V gene has CDR1 SGHVS and CDR2 FNYEAQ. The CDR3 extends over 12 amino acids. TCRdb called the PCR reads again in MiXCR, with one record for every CDR3 protein. Among approximately 630,000 distinct CDR3 sequences listed, about 25% were seen once. The chain carries TRBV7-6 and TRBJ1-1; D call uncertain. The sequenced sample was naive CD8+ T cells from blood, with Jurkat cell RNA spiked in. Subset specified: FACS-sorted CD8+CD4-CCR7+CD45RA+ naive T cells. This receptor was obtained from a human donor in good health. Some libraries in this study had Jurkat cell RNA spiked in. CDR3: CASSPLVTEAVF. CDR3 DNA: TGTGCCAGCAGCCCGCTCGTCACTGAAGCTGTCTTT.